This TCR beta chain was profiled in a study of cytomegalovirus exposure and HLA in healthy donors. General study results and limits: It was taken for granted in presence/absence analyses that sequencing depth across donors was roughly uniform.

The V and J ends lost 0 bases and 0 bases respectively, with 12 bases between them. Germline-derived CDR1 and CDR2 are KGHSH and LQKENI. This CDR3 spans 17 amino acids. The study ran its PCR with 60 Vbeta and 13 Jbeta primers. Only in-frame clones appear in the TCRdb table, and some are missing; sequencing was by immunoSEQ multiplex PCR. The sample lists more than 95,000 clones, about three quarters seen once, with about 5.4% in the top ten. Notes on this clone: Its antigen is unknown.

The specimen sequenced was PBMCs. The rearrangement joins TRBV18 to TRBJ1-5, with D unclear. The TCR sequence derives from a woman under 30 in good health and CMV-seropositive. CDR3 protein: CASSPPPQAYSNQPQHF. The CDR3 DNA is TGTGCCAGCTCACCACCTCCCCAGGCCTATAGCAATCAGCCCCAGCATTTT.